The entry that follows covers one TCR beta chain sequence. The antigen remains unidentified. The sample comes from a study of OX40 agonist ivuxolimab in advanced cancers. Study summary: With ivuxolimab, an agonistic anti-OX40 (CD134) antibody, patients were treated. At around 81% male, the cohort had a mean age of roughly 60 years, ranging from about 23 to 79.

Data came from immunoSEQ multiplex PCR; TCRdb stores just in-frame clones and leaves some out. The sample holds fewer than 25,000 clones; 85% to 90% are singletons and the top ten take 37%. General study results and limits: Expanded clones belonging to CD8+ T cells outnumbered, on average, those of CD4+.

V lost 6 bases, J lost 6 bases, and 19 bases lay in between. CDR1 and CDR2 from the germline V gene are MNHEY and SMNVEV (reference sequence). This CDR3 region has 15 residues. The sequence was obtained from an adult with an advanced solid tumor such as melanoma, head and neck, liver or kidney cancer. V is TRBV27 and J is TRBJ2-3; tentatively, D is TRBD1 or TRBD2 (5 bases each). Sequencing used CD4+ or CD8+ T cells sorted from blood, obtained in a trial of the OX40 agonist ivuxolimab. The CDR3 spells CASSLGDGNVDTQYF. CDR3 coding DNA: TGTGCCAGCAGCCTTGGGGACGGCAATGTGGATACGCAGTATTTT.